This TCR beta chain was profiled in a study of tumor-infiltrating lymphocytes in primary liver carcinoma. The input was roughly 0.5 ug total RNA; TCR beta cDNA was made from it with a constant-region primer. TCR beta libraries came from three nested multiplex PCR rounds using slightly modified ARM-PCR. A C-beta reverse primer and TRBV1-TRBV30 forward primers served in each of the first two PCR rounds, at approximately 10 cycles apiece. MiXCR was run by TCRdb on the multiplex PCR reads, yielding one entry per CDR3 protein. The sample includes about 310,000 distinct CDR3 sequences, approximately 58% of them seen just once. The study extracted blood RNA from unsorted whole blood and also extracted germline DNA. This clonotype came up a few times. This CDR3 has 16 residues. V lost 1 base, J lost 4 bases, and 15 bases lay in between.

The sequencing sample was made of peripheral blood. The TCR sequence derives from a woman aged 25-40 years with primary liver carcinoma and hepatitis B virus infection. The rearrangement links TRBV12-3 or TRBV12-4 to TRBJ2-3; no definite D call. The DNA of the CDR3 is TGTGCCAGCAGTTTAGGTCCCACACCGTGGGCAGATACGCAGTATTTT. It is translated as CASSLGPTPWADTQYF.